These 8 T cell receptor beta chains were sequenced from one sample in a study of Graves' ophthalmopathy and Graves' hyperthyroidism. Researchers took RNA transcripts and amplified TCR beta CDR3 regions from them. HTBI primers primed a first-round RT-PCR, and a second-round multiplex PCR followed. TCRdb analysed the multiplex PCR reads with MiXCR anew, one entry per CDR3 protein. The sample yields 680,000 or so distinct CDR3 sequences, 20% to 25% seen once. Sequencing was performed on peripheral blood. The source is a woman aged 18-35 years with stable Graves' hyperthyroidism. Some clones in this sample may be carry-over from other donors' samples.

The CDR3 DNA follows: TGTGCCAGTAGTATGGTAGGACAGGGGGCGTATCAGCCCCAGCATTTT. Amino acid sequence: CASSMVGQGAYQPQHF. The V call is TRBV19, the J call TRBJ1-5, with 11 bases lining up with TRBD1. V shed 3 bases and J 5 bases; nucleotides not matched to a gene: 6. The CDR3 is 16 amino acids. Germline CDR1 reads LNHDA; CDR2 reads SQIVND (reference sequence).

This clonotype was detected many times. This chain joins TRBV6-1 and TRBJ1-1, with D tentatively TRBD1 (6 bases). The CDR3 is made up of 12 amino acids. Trimming pared 6 bases from V and 5 bases from J, leaving 10 bases between. CDR1 and CDR2 (germline): MNHNS, SASEGT. The CDR3 region is CASSAGTTEAFF. The CDR3 DNA follows: TGTGCCAGCAGCGCCGGGACAACTGAAGCTTTCTTT.

There are many counts of this clonotype. V is TRBV12-3 or TRBV12-4 and J is TRBJ2-7; D is tentatively TRBD1 or TRBD2 (5 bases each). The germline V and J ends were trimmed by 7 bases and 2 bases, with 18 bases remaining between them. The CDR3 is 15 amino acids. CDR3 sequence (DNA): TGTGCCAGCACCGCCGGGGCTAGTCGTCCCTACGAGCAGTACTTC. Residues: CASTAGASRPYEQYF.

This clonotype was recorded many times. The chain recombines TRBV11-3 with TRBJ1-1; a weak D match, TRBD1 (6 bases). V was clipped by 5 bases and J by 4 bases, with 11 bases between them. CDR3 length: 13 amino acids. Germline V lookup: CDR1 SGHNT, CDR2 YENEEA. This CDR3 is CASSKGTTTEAFF. CDR3 in DNA: TGTGCCAGCAGCAAAGGGACAACCACTGAAGCTTTCTTT.

This clonotype was seen many times. V and J are TRBV12-3 or TRBV12-4 and TRBJ2-7; TRBD1 matches 11 bases. Trimming at V came to 6 bases and at J to 9 bases, leaving 10 bases not matched to a gene. This CDR3 has 14 amino acids. The CDR3 protein is CASSQGTGGVVQYF. CDR3 in DNA: TGTGCCAGCAGCCAAGGGACAGGGGGGGTTGTGCAGTACTTC.

The gene calls are TRBV2 and TRBJ2-5; D possibly corresponds to TRBD1 (5 bases). The CDR3 totals 12 residues. Trimming pared 8 bases from V and 5 bases from J, leaving 12 bases between. The germline CDR1 and CDR2 sequences are SNHLY and FYNNEI. The CDR3 DNA reads TGTGCCAGCGCCCTAGGGGTCGAGACCCAGTACTTC. It codes for CASALGVETQYF.

A few counts support this clonotype. The rearrangement joins TRBV12-3 or TRBV12-4 to TRBJ1-2; a possible D gene is TRBD1 (6 bases). This CDR3 has 15 amino acids. Between the trimmed V and J ends, which lost 4 bases and 0 bases, there was a span of 12 bases. In DNA form, the CDR3 reads TGTGCCAGCAGTTCCCCGGACAGAGCTAACTATGGCTACACCTTC. This translates into CASSSPDRANYGYTF.

This clonotype occurred many times. V and J are TRBV20-1 and TRBJ2-7; TRBD2 matches at 13 bases. The CDR3 has 16 amino acids. The V gene end was trimmed by 5 bases and the J gene end by 0 bases; junction bases not matched to a gene: 7. Per the germline V gene, CDR1 is DFQATT and CDR2 is SNEGSKA (reference sequence). CDR3 residues: CSASGTSGISSYEQYF. The CDR3 DNA follows: TGCAGTGCTTCCGGGACTAGCGGGATCAGCTCCTACGAGCAGTACTTC.